The sequence of this TCR beta chain was determined in a study of beta chain features in type 1 diabetes. Study-level results: VDJ junctions sequenced from type 1 diabetes patients showed fewer insertions and more deletions.

Expressed TCRB transcripts were sequenced, since all the RNA that had been isolated was reverse transcribed. Generated by immunoSEQ multiplex PCR, the TCRdb table keeps only in-frame clones and is missing some. Found here are about 210,000 clones, 11% of them singletons; the top ten hold less than 1.5%. Of note for this clone: Its specificity is unknown.

Trimming took off 6 bases at V and 3 bases at J, with 11 bases between the two ends. CDR3 length: 12 residues. Per the germline V gene, CDR1 is GTSNPN and CDR2 is SVGIG (reference sequence). The sample taken for sequencing was central memory CD4+ T cells from blood. The chain joins TRBV30 to TRBJ1-2, with D possibly TRBD1 on 5 matching bases. This receptor was identified in a young man in good health. CDR3 residues: CACSGTYYGYTF. In nucleotides, the CDR3 is TGTGCCTGCTCCGGGACGTACTATGGCTACACCTTC.